This T cell receptor beta chain came from a study of T cell responses to AZD1222 COVID-19 vaccine. Study-level results: Researchers report vaccine-associated CD4 TCRs spanning spike, with dominance at 160-218 and 743-854. At baseline, just a handful of AZD1222 recipients tested seropositive.

Trimming removed 4 bases at V and 4 bases at J, with 14 bases between. The germline CDR1 and CDR2 sequences are SGHRS and YFSETQ. This CDR3 has 14 amino acids. A word on this clone: Its antigen is as yet unknown.

Investigators merged groups given second doses at roughly 4 or roughly 12 weeks. Assay used: immunoSEQ multiplex PCR; TCRdb lists only in-frame clones, some missing. The sample has 80,000 to 100,000 clones; 85% to 90% are singletons. This chain connects TRBV5-1 to TRBJ1-2; maybe TRBD1 (5 bases). This TCR was sampled from an adult who received the AZD1222 COVID-19 vaccine. The specimen comprised peripheral blood, sampled 28 days after the second AZD1222 dose. The CDR3 DNA is TGCGCCAGCAGCCCGGGACCCGACGGCTATGGCTACACCTTC. Amino acid sequence: CASSPGPDGYGYTF.